This T cell receptor beta chain emerged from a study of vaccination and CD4 T cells after COVID-19. Treatment given: approximately 11-day PBMC culture with coronavirus spike peptide pools or control peptides (ViraFEST assay). A remark on this clonotype: No antigen is known for it.

Cultured CD4+ T cells had their DNA profiled by the Oncomine TCR Beta short-read assay. Each CDR3 protein gets one entry after TCRdb re-called the PCR reads with MiXCR. The sample includes 3,500 to 5,000 distinct CDR3 sequences, about 63% of them seen just once. Germline V lookup: CDR1 SGHTA, CDR2 FQGNSA. The ends lost 5 bases at V and 3 bases at J; junction bases unmatched: 7. The CDR3 is 15 amino acids. V gene TRBV7-2 combines with J gene TRBJ1-1; 9 bases line up with TRBD1. The receptor comes from a human donor who had recovered from COVID-19. The sample comprised CD4+ T cells from blood, cultured in vitro. CDR3 in amino acids: CASSLWTGVDTEAFF. Here the CDR3 DNA reads TGTGCCAGCAGCCTTTGGACAGGGGTGGACACTGAAGCTTTCTTT.